The 28 T cell receptor beta chains below come from one sample, sequenced in a study of molecular identifiers for immune sequencing clone quantification. A single record per CDR3 protein comes from TCRdb applying MiXCR to the PCR reads. The sample records approximately 550,000 distinct CDR3 sequences, roughly 23% being singletons. The sequencing input was naive CD8+ T cells from blood, with Jurkat cell RNA spiked in. Documented subset: FACS-sorted CD8+CD4-CCR7+CD45RA+ naive T cells. The receptors were sampled from a human donor in good health. Some libraries in this study had Jurkat cell RNA spiked in.

This clonotype was found a few times. The CDR3 does not close with the conserved phenylalanine or tryptophan, likely indicating a read error. This sequence joins TRBV4-3 and TRBJ2-7; D unclear. This CDR3 is 15 amino acids long. V gave up 0 bases and J gave up 2 bases, with 11 bases separating them. Germline values: CDR1 LGHNA, CDR2 YSLEER. CDR3 region: CASSQDRKGPYEQYL. In nucleotides, the CDR3 is TGCGCCAGCAGCCAAGACCGAAAAGGGCCCTACGAGCAGTACCTC.

Comments on this clonotype: It may be a read error: a sequence one base away is much more abundant. This chain links TRBV6-5 with TRBJ2-3, with 9 bases fitting TRBD1. The DNA end is a closer match to TRBJ1-5, so the J assignment may be wrong. Germline-derived CDR1 and CDR2 are MNHEY and SVGAGI. CDR3 length equals 15 residues. CDR3 sequence reads: CASSPSGQGTDTQHF. In nucleotides, the CDR3 is TGTGCCAGCAGTCCATCCGGACAGGGGACAGATACGCAGCATTTT.

Details on this clonotype: A read error is possible here, since a much larger clone lies one base away. In this CDR3 the conserved last residue, phenylalanine or tryptophan, is missing, so a read error is likely. J is TRBJ2-2 and V is TRBV4-2; D possibly corresponds to TRBD2 (5 bases). Trimming cost V 0 bases and J 7 bases, with 12 bases left between them. The CDR3 sequence is 15 residues long. Germline-derived CDR1 and CDR2 are LGHNA and YNFKEQ. The DNA for the CDR3 is TGTGCCAGCAGCCAAGAAGTACCCAGCGGCGGGGAGCTGTTTTCT. It specifies CASSQEVPSGGELFS.

This clonotype was counted only a few times. A junction end diverges from the germline sequence, so it may reflect a read error. This chain links TRBV5-3 with TRBJ1-5; D unresolved. TRBV5-3 qualifies as an ORF whose function is uncertain. The CDR3 consists of 16 residues. CDR3: CASSFYGQPLNQPQHF. The CDR3 DNA reads as TGTGCCAGCAGCTTCTATGGGCAGCCACTCAATCAGCCCCAGCATTTT.

This clonotype was counted ten times or more. V usage is TRBV7-2 and J usage is TRBJ1-1, with D unclear. Trimming pared 2 bases from V and 4 bases from J, leaving 11 bases between. CDR1 is SGHTA, CDR2 FQGNSA, per germline. The length of the CDR3 is 14 residues. CDR3 in DNA: TGTGCCAGCAGCTTAATTAGTAGGGCCACTGAAGCTTTCTTT. Amino acids: CASSLISRATEAFF.

This clonotype was detected only a few times. V is TRBV10-3 and J is TRBJ2-1, with unresolved D. CDR1 and CDR2 from the germline V gene are ENHRY and SYGVKD. V shed 3 bases and J shed 7 bases, with 13 bases lying between them. The CDR3 runs to 14 residues. CDR3 sequence (DNA): TGTGCCATCAGTGAAGAACTGTTCTTTAATGAGCAGTTCTTC. This gives the protein CAISEELFFNEQFF.

The chain has TRBV13 and TRBJ1-1; D unresolved. Germline V gene data show CDR1 as PRHDT and CDR2 as FYEKMQ (reference sequence). The CDR3 runs to 14 residues. Trimming cost V 3 bases and J 4 bases, with 12 bases left between them. Written as DNA, the CDR3 is TGTGCCAGCAGCTTCAACATTCGGGGCACTGAAGCTTTCTTT. Encoded protein: CASSFNIRGTEAFF.

This clonotype has just one count. Possible read error: a much larger clone is one base away. The rearrangement joins TRBV14 to TRBJ2-2; 7 bases map to TRBD2. With V trimmed by 0 bases and J by 4 bases, 8 bases remained unmatched. The CDR3 spans 17 residues. The V gene's germline CDR1 is SGHDN and CDR2 FVKESK. In DNA form, the CDR3 reads TGTGCCAGCAGCCAAGATCCCCTAGCGGCCACCACCGGGGAGCTGTTTTTT. This codes for CASSQDPLAATTGELFF.

This clonotype occurred a few times. This sequence joins TRBV28 and TRBJ2-7; D may be TRBD1 (5 bases). CDR1 is MDHEN, CDR2 SYDVKM, per germline. The CDR3 is 15 residues long. The germline V and J ends were trimmed by 4 bases and 0 bases, with 13 bases remaining between them. CDR3 coding DNA: TGTGCCAGCAGTTGGCGACAGTATAGCTCCTACGAGCAGTACTTC. It codes for CASSWRQYSSYEQYF.

This clonotype was found many times. The chain recombines TRBV7-9 with TRBJ1-1; D is possibly TRBD1 (5 bases). CDR1 and CDR2 (germline): SEHNR, FQNEAQ (reference sequence). Between the trimmed V and J ends, which lost 1 base and 7 bases, there was a span of 19 bases. The CDR3 contains 16 residues. DNA for the CDR3: TGTGCCAGCAGCTTAGGCCGGGCAGGGATATTTATTGAAGCTTTCTTT. It is translated as CASSLGRAGIFIEAFF.

Points on this clonotype: Given a much more abundant clone one base away, this may be a read error. The J gene is TRBJ2-3, the V gene TRBV7-9; D gene ambiguous. The V and J ends lost 7 bases and 2 bases respectively, with 16 bases between them. The CDR3 has 15 residues. Germline CDR1 reads SEHNR; CDR2 reads FQNEAQ (reference sequence). In DNA, the CDR3 is TGTGCCAGCATCCACGTCCAGGAATTCACAGATACGCAGTATTTT. It yields the protein CASIHVQEFTDTQYF.

This clonotype showed up just a few times. Here the CDR3 reads CASSFASSEQYF. DNA for the CDR3: TGTGCCAGCAGTTTCGCCAGCTCCGAGCAGTACTTC. The chain links TRBV12-3 or TRBV12-4 to TRBJ2-7; D unclear. Trimming removed 3 bases from V and 6 bases from J, with 9 bases in between. The CDR3 is 12 amino acids.

In regard to this clonotype: At one boundary the junction diverges from the germline segment, which might be a read error. CDR3 DNA sequence: TGTGCCAGCAGTTTGGGGGTGTACGTATCCGGGGCCGACGTCCTGACTTTC. Its protein product is CASSLGVYVSGADVLTF. This chain uses TRBV12-3 or TRBV12-4 with TRBJ2-6; possibly TRBD1 or TRBD2 for D (5 bases each). The CDR3 spans 17 residues.

The gene calls are TRBV30 and TRBJ2-7; the D is unclear. This CDR3 spans 12 amino acids. CDR1 is GTSNPN and CDR2 is SVGIG in the germline V gene (reference sequence). V lost 2 bases, J lost 4 bases, and 9 bases lay in between. The CDR3 DNA sequence: TGTGCCTGGAGTTCGACTCGATACGAGCAGTACTTC. As protein: CAWSSTRYEQYF. The full variable domain, in which reference TRBV30 and TRBJ2-7 provide the parts outside the CDR3, is SQTIHQWPATLVQPVGSPLSLECTVEGTSNPNLYWYRQAAGRGLQLLFYSVGIGQISSEVPQNLSASRPQDRQFILSSKKLLLSDSGFYLCAWSSTRYEQYFGPGTRLTVT.

This clonotype has a handful of counts. This chain uses TRBV30 with TRBJ1-5; tentative D call: TRBD1 (6 bases). The V gene lost 0 bases and the J gene lost 6 bases, with 9 bases spanning the gap. The CDR3 extends over 13 amino acids. Germline V gives CDR1 GTSNPN, CDR2 SVGIG (reference sequence). The CDR3 nucleotides are TGTGCCTGGAGTGTCAGGGGCGGTCAGCCCCAGCATTTT. It encodes CAWSVRGGQPQHF. Variable domain in full (rest from reference TRBV30 and TRBJ1-5): SQTIHQWPATLVQPVGSPLSLECTVEGTSNPNLYWYRQAAGRGLQLLFYSVGIGQISSEVPQNLSASRPQDRQFILSSKKLLLSDSGFYLCAWSVRGGQPQHFGDGTRLSIL.

The chain joins TRBV7-3 to TRBJ2-3; D unclear. CDR3 size: 14 residues. In germline, CDR1 is SGHTA, CDR2 FQGTGA. V was pared by 5 bases and J by 1 base, with 10 bases between. The CDR3 sequence: CASSPTRGTDTQYF. CDR3 sequence (DNA): TGTGCCAGCAGCCCCACCCGGGGCACAGATACGCAGTATTTT.

This clonotype has at least ten counts. The gene calls are TRBV28 and TRBJ1-1, with 9 bases lining up with TRBD1. The junction had 4 bases not matched to a gene; V was cut back by 3 bases and J by 5 bases. The germline CDR1 and CDR2 sequences are MDHEN and SYDVKM. The CDR3 contains 14 residues. The DNA for the CDR3 is TGTGCCAGCAGTTTTATACAGGGGGCGACTGAAGCTTTCTTT. Translation gives CASSFIQGATEAFF.

This clonotype has ten or more counts. The chain employs TRBV6-6 and TRBJ1-1; D gene ambiguous. Trimming stripped 6 bases from V and 1 base from J, with 9 bases between. Germline CDR1 is MNHNY and CDR2 is SVGAGI (reference sequence). The CDR3 is 13 residues long. CDR3 amino acids: CASRGVGNTEAFF. CDR3 nucleotide sequence: TGTGCCAGCAGGGGCGTCGGGAACACTGAAGCTTTCTTT.

This clonotype came up once. A much larger clone lies one base from this, so it may be a read error. The chain employs TRBV6-2 or TRBV6-3 and TRBJ1-1, with no clear D. Germline values: CDR1 MNHEY, CDR2 SVGEGT. The CDR3 extends over 13 amino acids. The CDR3 protein is CTSSAKENIEAFF. CDR3 DNA sequence: TGTACCAGCAGTGCCAAGGAAAACATTGAAGCTTTCTTT.

The rearrangement links TRBV3-1 to TRBJ1-6; no reliable D call. The CDR3 is made up of 16 amino acids. The V end was cut by 5 bases, the J end by 3 bases, with 14 bases between. In germline, CDR1 is LGHDT, CDR2 YNNKEL (reference sequence). CDR3 nucleotide sequence: TGTGCCAGCAGCTCCACGGACGGCCTCTATAATTCACCCCTCCACTTT. Translated: CASSSTDGLYNSPLHF.

This clonotype was observed a handful of times. The chain combines TRBV6-1 with TRBJ1-2, with a tentative D call TRBD1 (5 bases). The V gene lost 6 bases and the J gene lost 2 bases, with 10 bases spanning the gap. The CDR3 covers 13 residues. Germline-derived CDR1 and CDR2 are MNHNS and SASEGT. The CDR3 region has the DNA TGTGCCAGCAGGGAGGGACGGAACTATGGCTACACCTTC. It translates to CASREGRNYGYTF.

The V gene is TRBV6-1, the J gene TRBJ1-5, with D unclear. This CDR3 contains 15 residues. V was shortened by 4 bases and J by 0 bases, with 10 bases between the two germline ends. Germline V gene data show CDR1 as MNHNS and CDR2 as SASEGT. The CDR3: CASSVRENSNQPQHF. Here the CDR3 DNA reads TGTGCCAGCAGTGTACGTGAGAATAGCAATCAGCCCCAGCATTTT.

As concerns this clonotype: Since a much larger clone is just one base distant, this may be a read error. The chain uses TRBV5-1 and TRBJ2-7, with a weak D call TRBD1 (5 bases). The germline CDR1 and CDR2 sequences are SGHRS and YFSETQ. The CDR3 runs to 16 residues. V was clipped by 5 bases and J by 0 bases, with 18 bases between them. This chain's CDR3 is CASRGHTTLGSYEQYF. For the CDR3, the DNA is TGCGCCAGCAGGGGGCATACGACGCTGGGCTCCTACGAGCAGTACTTC.

As for this clonotype: Given a much more abundant clone one base away, this may be a read error. The chain uses TRBV29-1 and TRBJ1-1; no definite D call. Germline assignment: CDR1 SQVTM and CDR2 ANQGSEA. Trimming left V 6 bases short and J 7 bases short, with 9 bases between. The CDR3 consists of 10 residues. The CDR3 sequence: CSVLLSEAFF. The DNA for the CDR3 is TGCAGCGTCTTGCTCAGTGAAGCTTTCTTT.

This clonotype has ten or more counts. The chain is built from TRBV7-3 and TRBJ2-6; D is possibly TRBD1 (6 bases). CDR1 SGHTA and CDR2 FQGTGA come from the germline V gene. V lost 2 bases and J lost 2, with 10 bases in between. CDR3 length: 16 residues. In DNA form, the CDR3 reads TGTGCCAGCAGCTTACAGGGGAGAACTGGGGCCAACGTCCTGACTTTC. Amino acid sequence: CASSLQGRTGANVLTF.

The chain combines TRBV27 with TRBJ1-4; D perhaps matches TRBD1 (6 bases). The V gene lost 7 bases and the J gene lost 8 bases, with 17 bases spanning the gap. The CDR3 is 14 amino acids. CDR1 and CDR2 (germline): MNHEY, SMNVEV (reference sequence). CDR3 bases: TGTGCCAGCAACCAACGGGGGCGTCACGAAAAACTGTTTTTT. Amino acid sequence: CASNQRGRHEKLFF.

This clonotype has at least ten counts. The J gene is TRBJ1-1, the V gene TRBV2, with a possible D match to TRBD1 (6 bases). From germline, CDR1 is SNHLY and CDR2 FYNNEI. This CDR3 comprises 13 residues. Trimming pared 6 bases from V and 3 bases from J, leaving 11 bases between. In DNA, the CDR3 is TGTGCCAGCAGCGCGTGGACAGACACTGAAGCTTTCTTT. This translates into CASSAWTDTEAFF.

A word on this clonotype: With a much larger clone just one base away, this may be a read error. The chain carries TRBV29-1 and TRBJ2-2; D is undetermined. V was trimmed by 4 bases and J by 4 bases, leaving 13 bases between them. The CDR3 has 14 residues. Germline loops: CDR1 SQVTM, CDR2 ANQGSEA. The CDR3 loop reads CSVALTDITGELFF. The CDR3 coding sequence is TGCAGCGTTGCTTTAACGGATATCACCGGGGAGCTGTTTTTT.